These T cell receptor beta chains were read from a single sample in a study of radiotherapy plus CTLA-4 blockade in lung cancer. This table comes from immunoSEQ multiplex PCR, and its TCRdb copy is limited to in-frame clones, with some not included. The sample lists over 100,000 clones; 85% to 90% were seen once. The sequencing here drew on peripheral blood, taken from a patient treated with radiotherapy plus ipilimumab. The receptor set was obtained from a human donor with non-small cell lung cancer that progressed on radiotherapy plus ipilimumab. Each CDR3 is given with its conserved first and last residue. The D gene is left open where the match is weak. Size is stated for part of the rows, as once, few or many counts, or as a class when the clone is expanded.

NA	NA	TRBJ1-4	TRBV6-6	CAIRPYANEKLFF	TGTGCCATCCGCCCTTATGCTAATGAAAAACTGTTTTTT
NA	once	TRBJ2-2	TRBV25-1	CASSDSQWAGELFF	TGTGCCAGCAGTGACAGTCAATGGGCCGGGGAGCTGTTTTTT
TRBD1	NA	TRBJ1-5	TRBV9	CASSGTGNQPQHF	TGTGCCAGCAGCGGGACAGGGAATCAGCCCCAGCATTTT
NA	NA	TRBJ2-3	TRBV7-3	CASSQNRDTQYF	TGTGCCAGCAGCCAAAATAGAGATACGCAGTATTTT
NA	NA	TRBJ2-7	TRBV21-1	CASSEGKNGQGALEQYF	TGTGCCAGCAGCGAAGGGAAAAATGGACAGGGGGCTCTCGAGCAGTACTTC
TRBD2	NA	TRBJ2-1	TRBV5-1	CASSSLAGEFNEQFF	TGCGCCAGCAGCTCACTAGCGGGAGAGTTCAATGAGCAGTTCTTC
NA	NA	TRBJ2-7	TRBV6-6	CASSYSGALYEQYF	TGTGCCAGCAGTTACTCCGGGGCCCTCTACGAGCAGTACTTC
TRBD2	NA	TRBJ2-1	TRBV2	CASGLAVYNEQFF	TGTGCCAGCGGACTAGCGGTTTACAATGAGCAGTTCTTC
NA	NA	TRBJ1-5	TRBV5-5	CASSLGQGGNQPQHF	TGTGCCAGCAGCTTGGGGCAGGGTGGGAATCAGCCCCAGCATTTT
NA	NA	TRBJ1-5	TRBV18	CASSPRMGNQPQHF	TGTGCCAGCTCACCCAGAATGGGGAATCAGCCCCAGCATTTT
NA	NA	TRBJ2-7	TRBV5-1	CASSLVGHSYEQYF	TGCGCCAGCAGCTTGGTCGGGCATTCCTACGAGCAGTACTTC
NA	once	TRBJ1-2	TRBV20-1	CIGVTNYGYTF	TGCATTGGCGTAACTAACTATGGCTACACCTTC
NA	NA	TRBJ1-1	TRBV10-3	CAISESTRAEAFF	TGTGCCATCAGTGAGTCTACAAGGGCTGAAGCTTTCTTT
NA	NA	TRBJ2-6	TRBV5-1	CASSRDSGANVLTF	TGCGCCAGCAGCCGGGACTCTGGGGCCAACGTCCTGACTTTC
TRBD2	NA	TRBJ2-1	TRBV7-8	CASSPSTPGLAFYNEQFF	TGTGCCAGCAGCCCTTCGACTCCGGGACTAGCGTTTTACAATGAGCAGTTCTTC
NA	few	TRBJ1-2	TRBV21-1	CASSQRGRDRGQVNGYTF	TGTGCCAGCAGTCAAAGGGGCCGGGACAGGGGGCAGGTGAATGGCTACACCTTC
NA	NA	TRBJ2-1	TRBV6-4	CASSALQGNEQFF	TGTGCCAGCAGTGCCCTCCAGGGGAATGAGCAGTTCTTC
TRBD2	NA	TRBJ2-7	TRBV10-2	CASSASSGSGEQYF	TGCGCCAGCAGTGCTTCTAGCGGGAGTGGGGAGCAGTACTTC
TRBD2	NA	TRBJ2-2	TRBV30	CAWSVLGLAGVSGELFF	TGTGCCTGGAGTGTATTGGGACTAGCGGGAGTGTCCGGGGAGCTGTTTTTT
NA	NA	TRBJ1-4	TRBV14	CASSQEGGAGEKLFF	TGTGCCAGCAGCCAAGAAGGCGGGGCAGGGGAAAAACTGTTTTTT
NA	NA	TRBJ2-1	TRBV7-3	CASSSSSGARYNEQFF	TGTGCCAGCAGCTCCTCCTCCGGGGCCCGTTACAATGAGCAGTTCTTC
NA	NA	TRBJ2-1	TRBV2	CASSVKKFEGEQFF	TGTGCCAGCAGTGTAAAGAAGTTTGAAGGTGAGCAGTTCTTC
NA	NA	TRBJ1-1	TRBV7-3	CASSLSGLGEAFF	TGTGCCAGCAGCTTATCAGGGTTGGGTGAAGCTTTCTTT
NA	NA	TRBJ2-7	TRBV5-1	CASSSLDDEQYF	TGCGCCAGCAGCTCCCTTGATGACGAGCAGTACTTC
TRBD1	few	TRBJ1-5	TRBV6-6	CASSLDREDQPQHF	TGTGCCAGCAGCCTTGACAGGGAGGATCAGCCCCAGCATTTT
NA	NA	TRBJ1-2	TRBV10-1	CASSEGPNYGYTF	TGCGCCAGCAGTGAGGGCCCTAACTATGGCTACACCTTC
TRBD2	NA	TRBJ2-1	TRBV19	CASSWGGVKNNEQFF	TGTGCCAGTAGTTGGGGAGGGGTGAAAAACAATGAGCAGTTCTTC
NA	NA	TRBJ2-6	TRBV11-2	CASSLRWGGQAGANVLTF	TGTGCCAGCAGCTTAAGGTGGGGGGGGCAGGCTGGGGCCAACGTCCTGACTTTC
NA	NA	TRBJ2-4	TRBV6-5	CASSNTGDIQYF	TGTGCCAGCAGTAACACGGGGGACATTCAGTACTTC
NA	NA	TRBJ2-5	TRBV11-2	CASKADSEETQYF	TGTGCCAGCAAGGCGGACTCAGAAGAGACCCAGTACTTC
TRBD2	NA	TRBJ2-1	TRBV28	CASRRTSGRAWGEQFF	TGTGCCAGCAGGAGGACTAGCGGGAGGGCCTGGGGTGAGCAGTTCTTC
NA	NA	TRBJ1-1	TRBV6-5	CASSYRVRGFEAFF	TGTGCCAGCAGTTACAGGGTGAGGGGTTTTGAAGCTTTCTTT
NA	few	TRBJ1-2	TRBV19	CASSIPGPYGYTF	TGTGCCAGTAGTATTCCGGGACCCTATGGCTACACCTTC
NA	NA	TRBJ2-5	TRBV19	CASSTGTKETQYF	TGTGCCAGTAGTACCGGGACCAAAGAGACCCAGTACTTC
NA	NA	TRBJ2-1	TRBV19	CASKIAVDTYNEQFF	TGTGCCAGTAAAATAGCGGTTGACACCTACAATGAGCAGTTCTTC
NA	NA	TRBJ2-2	TRBV27	CASSLWGGNGELFF	TGTGCCAGCAGTTTGTGGGGGGGCAACGGGGAGCTGTTTTTT
NA	NA	TRBJ2-3	TRBV14	CASSSRTGTTDTQYF	TGTGCCAGCAGCTCACGGACGGGAACCACAGATACGCAGTATTTT
NA	NA	TRBJ1-5	TRBV5-4	CASSLGLNQPQHF	TGTGCCAGCAGCTTGGGGCTAAATCAGCCCCAGCATTTT
NA	NA	TRBJ2-7	TRBV6-1	CASSEAGASYEQYF	TGTGCCAGCAGTGAAGCCGGGGCCTCCTACGAGCAGTACTTC
NA	NA	TRBJ2-7	TRBV10-3	CAIGGALKLIYEQYF	TGTGCCATCGGGGGAGCACTCAAACTCATCTACGAGCAGTACTTC
NA	NA	TRBJ1-5	TRBV6-5	CASSDRINQPQHF	TGTGCCAGCAGCGACAGGATAAATCAGCCCCAGCATTTT
TRBD2	NA	TRBJ2-1	TRBV4-1	CASSHSAGGAYNEQFF	TGCGCCAGCAGCCATTCAGCGGGAGGCGCCTACAATGAGCAGTTCTTC
NA	NA	TRBJ2-7	TRBV27	CASSFKGRGAYEQYF	TGTGCCAGCAGTTTCAAGGGTAGGGGGGCCTACGAGCAGTACTTC
NA	NA	TRBJ1-5	TRBV19	CASSIESGGGRDQPQHF	TGTGCCAGTAGTATAGAATCGGGGGGCGGACGGGATCAGCCCCAGCATTTT
NA	NA	TRBJ2-1	TRBV7-3	CASSRSWGATYNEQFF	TGTGCCAGCAGCCGCAGCTGGGGCGCCACCTACAATGAGCAGTTCTTC
NA	NA	TRBJ2-7	TRBV10-2	CASRPRGAPEQYF	TGCGCCAGCCGACCCCGGGGCGCGCCCGAGCAGTACTTC
TRBD1	NA	TRBJ1-1	TRBV29-1	CSERQGTEAFF	TGCAGCGAAAGACAGGGGACTGAAGCTTTCTTT
NA	few	TRBJ1-3	TRBV18	CASSPLPPFPGNTIYF	TGTGCCAGCTCACCACTTCCGCCGTTCCCTGGAAACACCATATATTTT
NA	NA	TRBJ2-7	TRBV5-8	CASLGRNYEQYF	TGTGCCAGCCTAGGACGGAACTACGAGCAGTACTTC
NA	few	TRBJ2-2	TRBV5-1	CASSLGGVTGELFF	TGCGCCAGCAGCCTCGGGGGCGTCACCGGGGAGCTGTTTTTT
NA	NA	TRBJ1-1	TRBV5-4	CASSLEGQEAFF	TGTGCCAGCAGCTTGGAAGGACAGGAAGCTTTCTTT
NA	NA	TRBJ1-2	TRBV30	CAWSAGGRVINYGYTF	TGTGCCTGGAGTGCGGGGGGCAGGGTGATTAACTATGGCTACACCTTC
NA	NA	TRBJ2-1	TRBV6-5	CASSTPSRGHEQFF	TGTGCCAGCAGTACCCCTAGCCGGGGGCATGAGCAGTTCTTC